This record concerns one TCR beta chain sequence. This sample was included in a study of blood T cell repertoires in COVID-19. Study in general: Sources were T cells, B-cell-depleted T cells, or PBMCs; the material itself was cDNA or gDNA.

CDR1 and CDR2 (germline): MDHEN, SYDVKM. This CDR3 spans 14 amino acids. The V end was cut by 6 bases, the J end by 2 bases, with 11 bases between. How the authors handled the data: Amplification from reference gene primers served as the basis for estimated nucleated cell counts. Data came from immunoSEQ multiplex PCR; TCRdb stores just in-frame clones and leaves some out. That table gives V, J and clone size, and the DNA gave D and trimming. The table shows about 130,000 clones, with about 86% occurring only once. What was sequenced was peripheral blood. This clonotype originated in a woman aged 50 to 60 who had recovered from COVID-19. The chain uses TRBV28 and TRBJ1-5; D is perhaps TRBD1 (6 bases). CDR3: CASRVGGGNQPQHF. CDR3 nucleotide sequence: TGTGCCAGCAGAGTTGGGGGCGGCAATCAGCCCCAGCATTTT.